This T cell receptor beta chain stems from a study of T cell responses to AZD1222 COVID-19 vaccine. Here immunoSEQ multiplex PCR was the method, and the copy in TCRdb shows in-frame clones only, minus some. This sample has 170,000 or so clones, with less than 95% found just once. Source: peripheral blood, taken on day 0 of AZD1222 vaccination. The TCR was taken from an adult in good health.

Written as DNA, the CDR3 is TGCGCCAGCAGCCACCCTAGCGGGGGGGCGGGTAATGAGCAGTTCTTC. It translates to CASSHPSGGAGNEQFF. The chain employs TRBV4-1 and TRBJ2-1; 12 nucleotides agree with TRBD2. CDR1 is MGHRA and CDR2 is YSYEKL in the germline V gene. The trim removed 3 bases at V and 7 bases at J, leaving 7 bases unmatched. The CDR3 has 16 residues.